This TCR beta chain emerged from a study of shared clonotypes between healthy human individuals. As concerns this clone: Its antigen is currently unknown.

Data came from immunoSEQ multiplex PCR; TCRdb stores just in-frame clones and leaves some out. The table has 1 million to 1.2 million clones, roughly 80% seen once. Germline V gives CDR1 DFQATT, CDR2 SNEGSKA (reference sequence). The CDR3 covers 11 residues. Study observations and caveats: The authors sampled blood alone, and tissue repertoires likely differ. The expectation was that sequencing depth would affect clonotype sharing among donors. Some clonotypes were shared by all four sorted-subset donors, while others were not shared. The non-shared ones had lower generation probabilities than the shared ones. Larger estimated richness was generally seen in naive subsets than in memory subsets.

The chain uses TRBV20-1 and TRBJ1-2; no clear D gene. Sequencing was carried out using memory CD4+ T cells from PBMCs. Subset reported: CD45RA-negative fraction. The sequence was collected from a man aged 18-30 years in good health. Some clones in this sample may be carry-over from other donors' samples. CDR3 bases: TGCCAAATTCGGGCCTCGTCTGGCTACACCTTC. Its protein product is CQIRASSGYTF.